This T cell receptor beta chain is from a study of CD8+ T cells in alopecia areata. Study results and caveats: In patients, TCRs were shared less clearly than in mice, and HLA may possibly be involved.

This clone has a single count. Its cognate antigen is unknown. Reverse transcription of extracted RNA yielded cDNA, which provided the sequencing template. Profiled with immunoSEQ multiplex PCR; TCRdb holds only in-frame clones, not every one. The sample contains 150,000 to 200,000 clones, approximately 61% of which appear only once. Treatment meaning: oral pan-JAK inhibitor, 5-10 mg twice daily. Collection of lesional scalp punch biopsies and peripheral blood was performed in alopecia areata patients. Isolation of CD4+ and CD8+ T cells from PBMCs was achieved by sorting. Germline loops: CDR1 MNHEY, CDR2 SMNVEV (reference sequence). The CDR3 totals 17 residues. With 5 bases removed from V and 0 bases from J, the gap between germline ends came to 18 bases.

V usage is TRBV27 and J usage is TRBJ2-3, with D tentatively TRBD1 or TRBD2 (5 bases each). The TCR comes from a human donor with alopecia areata. This material consisted of CD4+ T cells sorted from blood, taken at week 24, from a patient treated with tofacitinib. As DNA, the CDR3 is TGTGCCAGCAGTCTGTTGGGGACGTCAACTAGCACAGATACGCAGTATTTT. It specifies CASSLLGTSTSTDTQYF.